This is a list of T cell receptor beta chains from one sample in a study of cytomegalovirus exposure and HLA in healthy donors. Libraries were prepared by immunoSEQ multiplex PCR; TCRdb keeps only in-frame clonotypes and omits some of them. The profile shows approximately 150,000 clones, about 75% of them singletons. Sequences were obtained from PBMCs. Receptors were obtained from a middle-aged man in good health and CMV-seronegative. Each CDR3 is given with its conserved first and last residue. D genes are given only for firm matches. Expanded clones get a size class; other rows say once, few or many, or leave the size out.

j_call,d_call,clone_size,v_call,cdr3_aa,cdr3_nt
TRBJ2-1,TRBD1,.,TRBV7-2,CASSLRPGGMGNEQFF,TGTGCCAGCAGCTTAAGGCCAGGGGGCATGGGGAATGAGCAGTTCTTC
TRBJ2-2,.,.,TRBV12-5,CASGLGRRGITGELFF,TGTGCTAGTGGTTTAGGTCGCAGGGGAATCACCGGGGAGCTGTTTTTT
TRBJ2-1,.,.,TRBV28,CASSGPGESSYNEQFF,TGTGCCAGCAGTGGCCCAGGGGAGAGCTCCTACAATGAGCAGTTCTTC
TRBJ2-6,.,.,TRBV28,CASSLRRRTGANVLTF,TGTGCCAGCAGTTTACGGAGAAGGACTGGGGCCAACGTCCTGACTTTC
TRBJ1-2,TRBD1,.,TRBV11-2,CASSPDRGLYGYTF,TGTGCCAGCAGCCCCGACAGGGGGCTGTATGGCTACACCTTC
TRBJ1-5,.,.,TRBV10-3,CAISESTDRNQPQHF,TGTGCCATCAGTGAGTCAACAGACCGGAATCAGCCCCAGCATTTT
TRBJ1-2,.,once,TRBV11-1,CASSPRQGFDYGYTF,TGTGCCAGCAGCCCGAGGCAGGGGTTTGACTATGGCTACACCTTC
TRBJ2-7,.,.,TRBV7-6,CASSLAPGFIHEQYF,TGTGCCAGCAGCTTAGCCCCGGGGTTTATCCACGAGCAGTACTTC
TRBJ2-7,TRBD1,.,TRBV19,CASSMAGQGYSYEQYF,TGTGCCAGTAGTATGGCGGGACAGGGGTACTCCTACGAGCAGTACTTC
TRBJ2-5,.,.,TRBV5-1,CASSPTGTTGETQYF,TGCGCCAGCAGCCCCACGGGAACCACGGGGGAGACCCAGTACTTC
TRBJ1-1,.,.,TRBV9,CASSVGVLNTEAFF,TGTGCCAGCAGCGTAGGTGTCTTGAACACTGAAGCTTTCTTT
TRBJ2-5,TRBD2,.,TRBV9,CASSEGTSVQETQYF,TGTGCCAGCAGCGAGGGGACTAGCGTTCAAGAGACCCAGTACTTC
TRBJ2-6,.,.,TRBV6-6,CASSYSSSGANVLTF,TGTGCCAGCAGTTACTCCTCCTCTGGGGCCAACGTCCTGACTTTC
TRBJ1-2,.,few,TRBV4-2,CASSQDQADDGYTF,TGTGCCAGCAGCCAAGATCAGGCCGACGATGGCTACACCTTC
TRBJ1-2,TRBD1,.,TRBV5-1,CASSLYEGLQGAEGYTF,TGCGCCAGCAGCTTGTACGAAGGATTACAGGGGGCAGAAGGCTACACCTTC
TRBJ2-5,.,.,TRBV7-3,CASSPSLQETQYF,TGTGCCAGCAGCCCGAGTCTCCAAGAGACCCAGTACTTC
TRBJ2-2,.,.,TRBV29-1,CSAYEPGELFF,TGCAGCGCCTACGAGCCCGGGGAGCTGTTTTTT
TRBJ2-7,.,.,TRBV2,CASSGDRYEQYF,TGTGCCAGCAGTGGCGACAGATACGAGCAGTACTTC
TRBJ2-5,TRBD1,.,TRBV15,CATSRDTGVEETQYF,TGTGCCACCAGCAGAGACACAGGGGTGGAGGAGACCCAGTACTTC
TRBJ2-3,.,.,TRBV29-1,CSVDGEPGHFASTDTQYF,TGCAGCGTTGACGGGGAACCGGGACACTTCGCTAGCACAGATACGCAGTATTTT
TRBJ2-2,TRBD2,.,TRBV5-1,CASSSTGLAATGELFF,TGCGCCAGCAGTAGCACCGGACTAGCGGCAACCGGGGAGCTGTTTTTT
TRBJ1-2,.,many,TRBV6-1,CASSGTANYGYTF,TGTGCCAGCAGTGGGACAGCTAACTATGGCTACACCTTC
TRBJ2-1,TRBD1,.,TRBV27,CASSLDRAGSYNEQFF,TGTGCCAGCAGTTTAGACAGGGCTGGGTCTTACAATGAGCAGTTCTTC
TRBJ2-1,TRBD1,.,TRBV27,CASRELRRTGPNEQFF,TGTGCCAGCAGGGAACTAAGGAGGACAGGGCCTAATGAGCAGTTCTTC
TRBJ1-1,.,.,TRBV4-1,CASSHDAGLMNTEAFF,TGCGCCAGCAGCCATGACGCAGGGCTAATGAACACTGAAGCTTTCTTT
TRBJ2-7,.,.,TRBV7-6,CASSLSGTDEQYF,TGTGCCAGCAGCTTATCAGGTACCGACGAGCAGTACTTC
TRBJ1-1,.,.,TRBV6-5,CASSPIWAGATEAFF,TGTGCCAGCAGCCCTATATGGGCGGGGGCCACTGAAGCTTTCTTT
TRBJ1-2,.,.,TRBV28,CASSNPTSRVVYGYTF,TGTGCCAGCAGCAACCCGACCAGCAGGGTGGTCTATGGCTACACCTTC
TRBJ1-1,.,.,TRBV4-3,CASSQDPTFRDTEAFF,TGCGCCAGCAGCCAAGACCCGACATTTCGAGACACTGAAGCTTTCTTT
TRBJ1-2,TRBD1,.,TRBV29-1,CSVGGVQGAHDGYTF,TGCAGCGTTGGGGGGGTACAGGGGGCGCATGATGGCTACACCTTC
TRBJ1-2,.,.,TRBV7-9,CASSLGLGGSDGYTF,TGTGCCAGCAGCTTAGGGCTAGGGGGATCGGATGGCTACACCTTC
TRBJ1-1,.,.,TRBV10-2,CASSLGSSTEAFF,TGCGCCAGCTCCCTGGGCTCGAGTACTGAAGCTTTCTTT
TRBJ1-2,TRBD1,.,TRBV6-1,CASSGPGGHYGYTF,TGTGCCAGCAGTGGTCCAGGGGGCCACTATGGCTACACCTTC
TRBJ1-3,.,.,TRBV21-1,CASSKGLGVASGNTIYF,.
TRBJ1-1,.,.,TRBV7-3,CASSLGLSNTEAFF,TGTGCCAGCAGCTTGGGACTTTCGAACACTGAAGCTTTCTTT
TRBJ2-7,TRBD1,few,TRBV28,CASSRRGQVKEQYF,TGTGCCAGCAGTCGACGGGGACAGGTGAAGGAGCAGTACTTC
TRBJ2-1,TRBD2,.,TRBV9,CASSRNGGNYNEQFF,TGTGCCAGCAGCCGGAACGGGGGGAACTACAATGAGCAGTTCTTC
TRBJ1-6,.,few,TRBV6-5,CASSWIPGDYNSPLHF,TGTGCCAGCAGTTGGATCCCTGGAGACTATAATTCACCCCTCCACTTT
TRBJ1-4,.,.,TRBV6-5,CASSYSGTENEKLFF,TGTGCCAGCAGTTACTCCGGGACTGAGAATGAAAAACTGTTTTTT
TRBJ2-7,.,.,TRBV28,CASTTPRRDYEQYF,TGTGCCAGCACCACCCCTCGCAGGGACTACGAGCAGTACTTC
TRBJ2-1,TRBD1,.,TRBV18,CASSPGQGMGNEQFF,TGTGCCAGCTCACCGGGACAGGGGATGGGCAATGAGCAGTTCTTC
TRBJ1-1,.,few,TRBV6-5,CASSYSRGTEAFF,TGTGCCAGCAGTTATTCTCGGGGAACTGAAGCTTTCTTT